The 27 T cell receptor beta chains below all came from one sample that was sequenced in a study of PD-L1 blockade in urothelial cancer. Sequenced by immunoSEQ multiplex PCR; TCRdb stores in-frame clones only, minus some. The sample records 65,000 to 80,000 clones, less than 90% being singletons. Sequenced here: PBMCs, sampled around atezolizumab (anti-PD-L1) treatment. All receptors derive from a man between 65 and 85 years old with urothelial cancer.

V gene TRBV25-1 combines with J gene TRBJ2-7; TRBD1 might be the D (7 bases). Trimming cost V 8 bases and J 3 bases, with 14 bases left between them. The CDR3 contains 13 residues. Germline CDR1 is MGHDK and CDR2 is SYGVNS. Here the CDR3 reads CASAGQYLYEQYF. The CDR3 bases are TGTGCCAGCGCGGGACAGTACCTCTACGAGCAGTACTTC.

The rearrangement joins TRBV5-4 to TRBJ1-4; TRBD1 matches at 10 bases. The CDR3 is made up of 16 amino acids. The germline gives CDR1 SGHNT, CDR2 YYREEE (reference sequence). J was trimmed by 8 bases and V by 3 bases; bases with no gene match: 10. The CDR3 reads CASSSGTGVLGEKLFF. In DNA, the CDR3 is TGTGCCAGCAGCTCGGGGACAGGGGTGCTAGGAGAAAAACTGTTTTTT.

The DNA of the CDR3 is TGTGCCAGCAGCCCAACTAGCGGGAGGGCCCTAGATACGCAGTATTTT. Its protein product is CASSPTSGRALDTQYF. The chain combines TRBV6-4 with TRBJ2-3; TRBD2 matches at 13 bases. Germline CDR1 and CDR2: MRHNA and SNTAGT. Trimming at V came to 6 bases and at J to 5 bases, leaving 8 bases not matched to a gene. The CDR3 is 16 residues long.

This chain joins TRBV10-1 and TRBJ1-4; D not certain. V was trimmed by 3 bases and J by 8 bases, leaving 13 bases between them. CDR1 and CDR2 from the germline V gene are WNHNN and SYGVQD (reference sequence). The CDR3 runs to 14 residues. CDR3 bases: TGCGCCAGCAGTGACGGAGGGATTGAGGAAAAACTGTTTTTT. Amino acids: CASSDGGIEEKLFF.

This rearrangement joins TRBV28 to TRBJ2-7; 8 bases fit TRBD2. Germline loops: CDR1 MDHEN, CDR2 SYDVKM. Losses at the gene ends were 6 bases for V and 3 bases for J; bases not matched to a gene: 1. CDR3 length: 12 amino acids. CDR3 loop: CASRGLGYEQYF. The CDR3 nucleotides are TGTGCCAGCAGGGGACTAGGCTACGAGCAGTACTTC.

This clone was detected a few times. V is TRBV5-3 and J is TRBJ2-2; 7 bases fit TRBD2. TRBV5-3 is identified as an open reading frame with a role that is uncertain. This CDR3 has 14 residues. Trimming at V came to 10 bases and at J to 4 bases, leaving 10 bases not matched to a gene. DNA of the CDR3: TGTGCCGGAACTCGACTAGCTTTCACCGGGGAGCTGTTTTTT. Translation: CAGTRLAFTGELFF.

For this clone: One junction end does not reproduce the germline sequence, and a read error may be involved. The chain employs TRBV27 and TRBJ2-3; 11 nucleotides line up with TRBD1. CDR1 is MNHEY, CDR2 SMNVEV, per germline (reference sequence). CDR3 length: 14 residues. CDR3 sequence reads: CASSFAGQGDRQYF. CDR3 sequence (DNA): TGTGCCAGCAGTTTCGCGGGACAGGGGGATAGGCAGTATTTT.

V gene TRBV28 combines with J gene TRBJ2-7; perhaps TRBD1 as D (5 bases). This CDR3 is built from 12 residues. Germline lookup yields CDR1 MDHEN and CDR2 SYDVKM. Trimming took off 3 bases at V and 7 bases at J, with 10 bases between the two ends. The DNA for the CDR3 is TGTGCCAGCAGTTTGGCAGGGTGGGAGCAGTACTTC. Its translation: CASSLAGWEQYF.

This sequence joins TRBV28 and TRBJ2-1; 8 bases align to TRBD1. This CDR3 has 15 amino acids. The V segment lost 4 bases and the J segment 6 bases; nucleotides outside the gene matches: 8. CDR1 and CDR2 (germline): MDHEN, SYDVKM. Here the CDR3 DNA reads TGTGCCAGCAGTTCACCAGGGGGCCCTAGCAATGAGCAGTTCTTC. Protein product: CASSSPGGPSNEQFF.

The rearrangement joins TRBV11-2 to TRBJ2-7; TRBD2 aligns across 11 bases. Per the germline V gene, CDR1 is SGHAT and CDR2 is FQNNGV. J gave up 6 bases and V 1 base, and 5 bases lay outside the gene matches. The CDR3 sequence is 15 residues long. CDR3 protein: CASSLGLAGGGEQYF. The CDR3 DNA sequence: TGTGCCAGCAGCTTAGGGCTAGCGGGAGGAGGCGAGCAGTACTTC.

This clone was observed a few times. The genes are TRBV28 and TRBJ2-1; TRBD2 might be the D (6 bases). The CDR3 consists of 11 residues. Germline CDR1 reads MDHEN; CDR2 reads SYDVKM. Between the trimmed V and J ends, which lost 5 bases and 10 bases, there was a span of 9 bases. This CDR3 is CASSPGLEQFF. The CDR3 region has the DNA TGTGCCAGCAGTCCGGGACTCGAGCAGTTCTTC.

The chain couples TRBV28 to TRBJ1-5; 8 positions agree with TRBD1. Germline V CDR1 and CDR2: MDHEN, SYDVKM. This CDR3 has 16 amino acids. The trim removed 6 bases at V and 4 bases at J, leaving 11 bases unmatched. CDR3 loop: CASRYYQGAGNQPQHF. CDR3 coding DNA: TGTGCCAGCAGATACTACCAGGGGGCGGGAAATCAGCCCCAGCATTTT.

In DNA, the CDR3 is TGTGCCAGCAGCACAGGACAGGGGGCTAAGTCCTACGAGCAGTACTTC. Translation: CASSTGQGAKSYEQYF. V gene TRBV7-9 combines with J gene TRBJ2-7; 11 bases line up with TRBD1. Germline V gives CDR1 SEHNR, CDR2 FQNEAQ (reference sequence). Germline trimming cut 5 bases from V and 1 base from J; bases unmatched to any gene: 7. The CDR3 runs to 16 residues.

The chain joins TRBV28 to TRBJ2-7, with 7 bases that match TRBD1. Germline-derived CDR1 and CDR2 are MDHEN and SYDVKM. The V gene end was trimmed by 6 bases and the J gene end by 2 bases; junction bases not matched to a gene: 4. This CDR3 is 13 amino acids long. The CDR3 region has the DNA TGTGCCAGCAGACGGGACAGTGCCTACGAGCAGTACTTC. Protein sequence: CASRRDSAYEQYF.

The rearrangement links TRBV6-5 to TRBJ1-5; 7 nucleotides agree with TRBD1. Per the germline V gene, CDR1 is MNHEY and CDR2 is SVGAGI. After removal of 2 bases from V and 1 base from J, the junction contained 2 bases not matched to a gene. CDR3 length: 15 amino acids. CDR3 sequence reads: CASSYRQGSNQPQHF. The CDR3 coding sequence is TGTGCCAGCAGTTACAGACAGGGAAGCAATCAGCCCCAGCATTTT.

The rearrangement joins TRBV9 to TRBJ2-1; 7 nucleotides line up with TRBD2. Looked up from germline, CDR1 is SGDLS and CDR2 is YYNGEE. CDR3 length: 15 residues. The ends lost 0 bases at V and 3 bases at J; junction bases unmatched: 3. CDR3 sequence: CASSVVGEGYNEQFF. In nucleotides, the CDR3 is TGTGCCAGCAGCGTAGTAGGGGAGGGCTACAATGAGCAGTTCTTC.

The chain is built from TRBV9 and TRBJ2-7; the match to TRBD2 covers 7 bases. The CDR3 is 16 amino acids. The V and J ends lost 0 bases and 0 bases, in that order; junction bases with no gene match: 6. Germline CDR1 SGDLS, CDR2 YYNGEE. The CDR3 reads CASSVGSGTVSYEQYF. The CDR3 coding sequence is TGTGCCAGCAGCGTAGGGAGCGGGACCGTCTCCTACGAGCAGTACTTC. The full variable domain, with the rest looked up from reference TRBV9 and TRBJ2-7, is DSGVTQTPKHLITATGQRVTLRCSPRSGDLSVYWYQQSLDQGLQFLIQYYNGEERAKGNILERFSAQQFPDLHSELNLSSLELGDSALYFCASSVGSGTVSYEQYFGPGTRLTVT.

The rearrangement uses TRBV19 and TRBJ2-7; 7 bases agree with TRBD2. The CDR3 consists of 14 residues. V shed 3 bases, J shed 2 bases, and the junction held 4 bases outside the gene matches. CDR1 is LNHDA and CDR2 is SQIVND in the germline V gene (reference sequence). This chain's CDR3 is CASSIASGPYEQYF. DNA of the CDR3: TGTGCCAGTAGTATTGCTAGCGGCCCCTACGAGCAGTACTTC.

The rearrangement links TRBV21-1 to TRBJ2-1; the D call in the table, TRBD2, was not verified against the DNA. TRBV21-1 is described as a pseudogene. This CDR3 has 15 amino acids. CDR3 sequence (DNA): TGTGCCAGCAAGAACCTAGCGGGAGTCTACAATGAGCAGTTCTTC. This sequence encodes CASKNLAGVYNEQFF.

V usage is TRBV6-5 and J usage is TRBJ2-7, with D possibly being TRBD2 (5 bases). Germline CDR1 and CDR2: MNHEY and SVGAGI. V shed 6 bases and J shed 1 base, with 10 bases lying between them. The CDR3 runs to 13 residues. CDR3 DNA: TGTGCCAGCAGGATTCGGGAATCCTACGAGCAGTACTTC. This gives the protein CASRIRESYEQYF.

The chain couples TRBV10-1 to TRBJ1-1, with 9 nucleotides matching TRBD1. This CDR3 comprises 13 residues. The V gene's germline CDR1 is WNHNN and CDR2 SYGVQD (reference sequence). V lost 6 bases to trimming and J lost 6 bases; unmatched junction nucleotides: 5. CDR3 residues: CASRTGGEPEAFF. As DNA, the CDR3 is TGCGCCAGCAGAACAGGGGGCGAGCCTGAAGCTTTCTTT.

The J gene is TRBJ2-3, the V gene TRBV10-1; D is possibly TRBD2 (8 bases). Trimming stripped 4 bases from V and 4 bases from J, with 21 bases between. The CDR3 runs to 17 residues. Germline assignment: CDR1 WNHNN and CDR2 SYGVQD (reference sequence). In nucleotides, the CDR3 is TGCGCCAGCAGTGCGGCGGGAGGTCCCCAGGGGGCAGATACGCAGTATTTT. It translates to CASSAAGGPQGADTQYF.

This clone appeared a few times. This chain uses TRBV2 with TRBJ1-2; D is uncertain. Trimming took off 6 bases at V and 8 bases at J, with 10 bases between the two ends. The V gene's germline CDR1 is SNHLY and CDR2 FYNNEI. The CDR3 consists of 11 residues. CDR3 loop: CASSPGRGYTF. DNA of the CDR3: TGTGCCAGCAGCCCGGGTCGCGGCTACACCTTC.

This clone was seen just once. The V call is TRBV18, the J call TRBJ2-1; the match to TRBD1 covers 7 bases. After removal of 1 base from V and 2 bases from J, the junction contained 5 bases not matched to a gene. CDR3 length: 16 amino acids. Germline-derived CDR1 and CDR2 are KGHSH and LQKENI. This chain's CDR3 is CASSPQDRSPYNEQFF. CDR3 coding DNA: TGTGCCAGCTCACCACAGGACAGGAGTCCCTACAATGAGCAGTTCTTC.

The rearrangement links TRBV4-1 to TRBJ1-1; 8 nucleotides line up with TRBD1. CDR3 size: 17 residues. The junction had 10 bases not matched to a gene; V was cut back by 4 bases and J by 0 bases. Germline lookup yields CDR1 MGHRA and CDR2 YSYEKL. The CDR3 spells CASSPGTGLSMNTEAFF. The CDR3 DNA reads TGCGCCAGCAGCCCCGGGACAGGACTTTCCATGAACACTGAAGCTTTCTTT.

This chain links TRBV10-1 with TRBJ1-2; 9 positions agree with TRBD1. J was trimmed by 4 bases and V by 7 bases; bases with no gene match: 13. Germline V gene sequence: CDR1 WNHNN, CDR2 SYGVQD (reference sequence). The CDR3 sequence is 16 residues long. The CDR3 region has the DNA TGCGCCAGCAATAACCCGGACAGGGGAGGTGGCTATGGCTACACCTTC. Amino acid sequence: CASNNPDRGGGYGYTF.

The sample holds one count of this clone. The chain couples TRBV19 to TRBJ1-4; D not certain. In germline, CDR1 is LNHDA, CDR2 SQIVND (reference sequence). The length of the CDR3 is 13 residues. Trimming removed 6 bases at V and 8 bases at J, with 13 bases between. The CDR3 is CASSGETWEKLFF. The CDR3 nucleotides read TGTGCCAGTAGCGGGGAAACCTGGGAAAAACTGTTTTTT.